This TCR beta chain was sequenced for a study of T-cell reconstitution after alpha-beta-depleted transplantation in children (dated by TCRdb to 2016 to 2017). With respect to the entire study: The study quantitatively tracked T-cell immune reconstitution after TCRalphabeta/CD19-depleted allogeneic hematopoietic cell transplantation in children using TCR repertoire profiling.

What the study reported, not specific to this receptor: The frequencies of hyperexpanded clones fell over the following months, and after one year, T-cell counts and TCRbeta diversity were mostly attributed to newly produced T cells. The apparently early alphabetaT-cell count recovery about two months after transplant was reportedly dependent on only several hundred rapidly expanded clones derived from non-depleted graft cells. In some patients, the high TCRbeta diversity seen at day 60 was put down to recipient T cells and intrathymic progenitors that had survived conditioning.

The library was prepared using PCR. The sample was run on an Illumina HiSeq 2500. TCR library preparation used molecular barcoding, with unique molecular identifiers applied to normalize quantification of the TCRbeta repertoire. The public reads were reanalyzed by TCRdb: fastp trimming at Q25, MiXCR alignment, in-frame beta chains only. Merged by CDR3 protein, the rows form single entries marked with the most common genes and DNA. For this sample there are 250,000 to 400,000 distinct CDR3 sequences; approximately 20% appear just once. Approximately 11% of the sample comes from the top ten. Read against the paper, the sample's treatment or condition label means: allogeneic hematopoietic cell transplantation with graft depleted of TCRalphabeta T cells and CD19 B cells. The transplant recipients were children given TCRalphabeta/CD19-depleted allogeneic hematopoietic cell grafts. Concerning this clonotype itself: No antigen is known for it. No per-base quality is available; no much larger clone lies one base away.

The sequences come from PBMCs, mostly from graft donor cells, collected 180 days after TCRalphabeta/CD19-depleted stem cell transplant. The clonotype comes from a male patient younger than 18 who had a stem cell transplant for acute lymphoblastic leukemia, so the T cells may come from the graft donor.

At the DNA level, the sequence is TGTGCCAGTATCCCCAGGCAGGGGAGGACTGAAGCTTTCTTT. It codes for CASIPRQGRTEAFF. The chain is assembled from TRBV19 and TRBJ1-1, with a tentative D gene TRBD1 over 6 matching bases. Trimming at the junction amounts to 7 bases on V and 5 bases on J, and the germline ends lie 17 bases apart. For CDR1 and CDR2, the germline V gene (reference sequence) lists LNHDA and SQIVND. The CDR3 has 14 amino acids, counting the end cysteine and phenylalanine. The retained sequence is limited to the CDR3, 42 bases, with the frame set at the first base.